These 6 T cell receptor beta chains were sequenced from one sample in a study of shared clonotypes between healthy human individuals. Only in-frame clones appear in the TCRdb table, and some are missing; sequencing was by immunoSEQ multiplex PCR. The table includes about 2,500,000 clones, around 94% detected once. The sequencing sample was made of naive CD4+ T cells sorted from blood. Stated subset: CD45RA+ positively selected. Every receptor here comes from a man aged 18 to 29 in good health.

This clone came up a few times. Here the CDR3 reads CASSVGGQVGNNSPLHF. For the CDR3, the DNA is TGTGCCAGCAGCGTAGGGGGACAGGTCGGAAATAATTCACCCCTCCACTTT. V usage is TRBV9 and J usage is TRBJ1-6; 8 nucleotides line up with TRBD1. Germline lookup yields CDR1 SGDLS and CDR2 YYNGEE. V was pared by 0 bases and J by 5 bases, with 7 bases of the junction left unmatched. The CDR3 extends over 17 amino acids.

The chain recombines TRBV30 with TRBJ1-1; 7 bases align to TRBD1. This CDR3 is built from 12 residues. V lost 6 bases and J lost 6; bases outside the gene matches: 7. The V gene's germline CDR1 is GTSNPN and CDR2 SVGIG (reference sequence). The CDR3 loop is CACLQGFSEAFF. CDR3 sequence (DNA): TGTGCCTGCCTACAGGGGTTCTCTGAAGCTTTCTTT.

V is TRBV28 and J is TRBJ2-7; 13 positions agree with TRBD2. The CDR3 contains 18 residues. Trimming took 5 bases from V and 7 from J; bases not matched to a gene: 17. The germline CDR1 and CDR2 sequences are MDHEN and SYDVKM. In nucleotides, the CDR3 is TGTGCCAGCAGTCTCTTTCGGCGAGGACTAGCGGGAGCGGGGGAGCAGTACTTC. Its translation: CASSLFRRGLAGAGEQYF.

The chain is built from TRBV6-1 and TRBJ1-3; TRBD1 might be the D (6 bases). Germline lookup yields CDR1 MNHNS and CDR2 SASEGT. The CDR3 consists of 15 residues. The germline V and J ends were trimmed by 1 base and 4 bases, with 11 bases remaining between them. CDR3 DNA sequence: TGTGCCAGCAGTGAAGTGGGGGGGCACGGAAACACCATATATTTT. Residues: CASSEVGGHGNTIYF.

This CDR3 is CASSYLGGRNTEAFF. In DNA, the CDR3 is TGTGCCAGCAGTTACCTCGGGGGGCGGAACACTGAAGCTTTCTTT. The chain carries TRBV6-6 and TRBJ1-1, with D possibly matching TRBD1 (6 bases). From germline, CDR1 is MNHNY and CDR2 SVGAGI (reference sequence). V was cut by 2 bases and J by 1 base, with 11 bases left in between. The CDR3 runs 15 residues.

The rearrangement links TRBV18 to TRBJ1-3; D gene ambiguous. The CDR3 has 16 amino acids. V was shortened by 2 bases and J by 2 bases, with 13 bases between the two germline ends. Germline assignment: CDR1 KGHSH and CDR2 LQKENI. CDR3 coding DNA: TGTGCCAGCTCACCATCGGGAGGTGGGACTGGAAACACCATATATTTT. Its translation is CASSPSGGGTGNTIYF.